The clone carrying this TCR beta chain was seen just once. What it recognizes is unknown. These data originate in a study of shared clonotypes between healthy human individuals. About the study: Researchers drew samples from a couple of women and a few men aged 18 to 49. Overall study findings and caveats: Limited genetic and exposure-history diversity came from having few donors.

On sorted subsets, replicate PCRs used 200 ng DNA, or about 30,000 T cell genomes. The method was immunoSEQ multiplex PCR; TCRdb's version includes in-frame clones alone and lacks a portion of them. The sample carries around 2,000,000 clones, 85% to 95% recorded once. Naive CD8 populations comprised CD45RO-negative cells positively selected for CCR7, excluding terminally differentiated effector memory CD45RA+ cells. Germline CDR1 and CDR2: ENHRY and SYGVKD. The CDR3 covers 12 residues. Deletions cut 3 bases from V and 5 bases from J, with 7 bases between. Sequencing was carried out using naive CD8+ T cells sorted from blood. The chain joins TRBV10-3 to TRBJ1-2, with D hard to call. The origin of this receptor is a man between 18 and 35 years old in good health. The CDR3 DNA reads TGTGCCATCAGTGATTCGGTTTATGGCTACACCTTC. It is translated as CAISDSVYGYTF.